A selection of T cell receptor beta chains follows, all from one sample in a study of blood T cell repertoires in COVID-19. This table comes from immunoSEQ multiplex PCR, and its TCRdb copy is limited to in-frame clones, with some not included. This sample has approximately 150,000 clones; 82% occur once, and the top ten carry approximately 9.1%. The sequencing input was peripheral blood. The receptor set was obtained from a woman aged 70-85 years with acute or convalescent COVID-19. The CDR3 runs from the conserved cysteine through the conserved F or W.

V gene: TRBV4-3
J gene: TRBJ2-1
CDR3 protein: CASSQGGAYNEQFF

V gene: TRBV3-1/TRBV3-2
J gene: TRBJ2-2
CDR3 protein: CASSPVRTGELFF

V gene: TRBV5-1
J gene: TRBJ1-4
CDR3 protein: CASSEDRGEGKLFF

V gene: TRBV27
J gene: TRBJ2-2
CDR3 protein: CASSLGSGAGELFF

V gene: TRBV5-5
J gene: TRBJ2-7
CDR3 protein: CASSSRDRGLMNEQYF

V gene: TRBV6-6
J gene: TRBJ2-3
CDR3 protein: CASSAGETTDTQYF

V gene: TRBV28
J gene: TRBJ2-2
CDR3 protein: CATYGGAAAGELFF

V gene: TRBV20-1
J gene: TRBJ2-7
CDR3 protein: CSASGTRFYEQYF

V gene: TRBV18
J gene: TRBJ2-7
CDR3 protein: CASSPNGGEQYF

V gene: TRBV15
J gene: TRBJ1-4
CDR3 protein: CATSPGGDGEKLFF

V gene: TRBV5-4
J gene: TRBJ2-7
CDR3 protein: CASSPTLTAYEQYF

V gene: TRBV5-1
J gene: TRBJ1-1
CDR3 protein: CASSFRAGRGDTEAFF

V gene: TRBV3-1/TRBV3-2
J gene: TRBJ1-2
CDR3 protein: CASSQVQYGYTF

V gene: TRBV6-6
J gene: TRBJ2-3
CDR3 protein: CASSYSRGSSTDTQYF

V gene: TRBV28
J gene: TRBJ1-2
CDR3 protein: CASSGSPNYGYTF

V gene: TRBV28
J gene: TRBJ1-4
CDR3 protein: CASSLWGQGDEKLFF

V gene: TRBV5-6
J gene: TRBJ2-7
CDR3 protein: CASSLVTGFGEQYF

V gene: TRBV6-2/TRBV6-3
J gene: TRBJ2-2
CDR3 protein: CASSYRGLASGELFF

V gene: TRBV5-1
J gene: TRBJ2-3
CDR3 protein: CASSLGASAITDTQYF

V gene: TRBV4-1
J gene: TRBJ1-2
CDR3 protein: CASSPGEGGPGYTF

V gene: TRBV5-8
J gene: TRBJ2-1
CDR3 protein: CASSLIRGGSEQFF

V gene: TRBV19
J gene: TRBJ1-4
CDR3 protein: CASSIGRRVGEKLFF

V gene: TRBV6-1
J gene: TRBJ2-1
CDR3 protein: CASSERAVNHYNEQFF

V gene: TRBV20-1
J gene: TRBJ1-5
CDR3 protein: CSASRPGQGDQPQHF

V gene: TRBV6-5
J gene: TRBJ1-1
CDR3 protein: CASSYSRTGSEAFF

V gene: TRBV2
J gene: TRBJ1-2
CDR3 protein: CASSEVGRNYGYTF